This entry lists 4 T cell receptor beta chains sequenced from one sample in a study of blood T cell repertoires in COVID-19. TCRdb's table, derived via immunoSEQ multiplex PCR, lists solely in-frame clones and lacks some. The sample includes 240,000 or so clones, 88% of them seen just once. Material for sequencing was peripheral blood. The source is a woman aged 25 to 39 with acute or convalescent COVID-19.

The chain uses TRBV11-1 and TRBJ1-4; D is possibly TRBD1 (5 bases). V was cut by 5 bases and J by 2 bases, with 12 bases left in between. The CDR3 has 15 amino acids. Germline V gives CDR1 SGHAT, CDR2 FQDESV (reference sequence). The CDR3 loop is CASSPQGATNEKLFF. The DNA for the CDR3 is TGTGCCAGCAGCCCCCAGGGCGCGACTAATGAAAAACTGTTTTTT.

As for this clone: At one boundary the junction diverges from the germline segment, which might be a read error. This chain connects TRBV30 to TRBJ1-2, with a possible D match to TRBD1 (6 bases). Germline V gene lookup returns CDR1 GTSNPN and CDR2 SVGIG (reference sequence). This CDR3 is 13 amino acids long. CDR3 amino acids: CTWKGSGVDGYTF. CDR3 nucleotide sequence: TGTACCTGGAAGGGTTCAGGGGTAGATGGCTACACCTTC.

This rearrangement joins TRBV7-2 to TRBJ2-7; 8 positions match TRBD1. Trimming took 5 bases from V and 1 from J; bases not matched to a gene: 7. The CDR3 runs 15 residues. Germline V lookup: CDR1 SGHTA, CDR2 FQGNSA. For the CDR3, the DNA is TGTGCCAGCAGCCTAACAGGGGGTGATTCCTACGAGCAGTACTTC. It is translated as CASSLTGGDSYEQYF.

The rearrangement uses TRBV14 and TRBJ2-1; 11 nucleotides line up with TRBD2. V lost 1 base to trimming and J lost 10 bases; unmatched junction nucleotides: 3. From germline, CDR1 is SGHDN and CDR2 FVKESK. This CDR3 spans 14 amino acids. The CDR3 DNA is TGTGCCAGCAGCCAAGGCTGGACTAGCGGGGAGCAGTTCTTC. Translating gives CASSQGWTSGEQFF.